The source of this T cell receptor beta chain is a study of blood T cell repertoires in COVID-19. The data were produced by immunoSEQ multiplex PCR, yet TCRdb's version contains in-frame clones alone and is incomplete. This table holds 120,000 to 150,000 clones, about 87% found once. Sequenced: PBMCs or T cells enriched from blood (not recorded which). This clonotype originated in a man over 45 in a cohort exposed to, infected with or recovered from COVID-19 (not recorded which).

As DNA, the CDR3 is TGCGCCAGCGATGTCAGGGCGGGAAACCCCAATGAGCAGTTCTTC. Protein sequence: CASDVRAGNPNEQFF. V and J are TRBV5-1 and TRBJ2-1, with a weak D call TRBD2 (6 bases). The CDR3 extends over 15 amino acids. The ends were cut back, 7 bases at V and 6 bases at J, with 20 bases in the middle. Looked up from germline, CDR1 is SGHRS and CDR2 is YFSETQ.